Each of the 6 T cell receptor beta chains below was sequenced from the same sample in a study of CD8 T cells in ankylosing spondylitis. TCRdb recomputed calls from the 5' RACE reads with MiXCR, one row per CDR3 protein. The sample consists of about 240,000 distinct CDR3 sequences, roughly a quarter of them appearing once. Sequenced: blood, either unsorted or a sorted T cell fraction (not recorded which). All receptors come from a male donor with ankylosing spondylitis or in good health (not recorded which).

In its sample, this clonotype was seen a few times. V is TRBV20-1 and J is TRBJ2-7, with D tentatively TRBD2 (5 bases). Germline V gene data show CDR1 as DFQATT and CDR2 as SNEGSKA (reference sequence). Trimming took 6 bases from V and 0 from J, leaving 15 bases between them. The CDR3 extends over 14 amino acids. Here the CDR3 reads CSASRGINSYEQYF. CDR3 DNA sequence: TGCAGTGCCAGCCGAGGGATCAACTCCTACGAGCAGTACTTC.

Only a few counts were recorded for this clonotype. The V gene is TRBV20-1, the J gene TRBJ2-7, with D unclear. CDR1 and CDR2 from the germline V gene are DFQATT and SNEGSKA (reference sequence). CDR3 length: 13 amino acids. The ends were cut back, 3 bases at V and 1 base at J, with 10 bases in the middle. Written as DNA, the CDR3 is TGCAGTGCTAGGCGAAGGTCTTCCTACGAGCAGTACTTC. It yields the protein CSARRRSSYEQYF.

This clonotype came up a few times. V is TRBV7-8 and J is TRBJ2-3, with D perhaps matching TRBD2 (5 bases). CDR1 is SGHVS and CDR2 is FQNEAQ in the germline V gene. The CDR3 is 15 residues long. Deletions cut 5 bases from V and 1 base from J, with 13 bases between. The CDR3 here is CASSPSWGGTDTQYF. The DNA for the CDR3 is TGTGCCAGCAGCCCCTCCTGGGGAGGCACAGATACGCAGTATTTT.

This clonotype was recorded many times. Relative to the germline gene, one junction end is altered; a read error may explain this. V gene TRBV5-1 combines with J gene TRBJ2-3, with D unresolved. Germline CDR1 and CDR2: SGHRS and YFSETQ. The CDR3 totals 15 residues. The CDR3 DNA reads as TGCGCCAGCACCTTGTTTAGGGAAAGCACAGATACGCAGTATTTT. This encodes CASTLFRESTDTQYF.

This clonotype was seen a handful of times. This sequence joins TRBV5-1 and TRBJ2-2, with 9 bases that match TRBD1. The CDR3 spans 15 residues. V trimming: 6 bases; J trimming: 1 base; junction bases outside the gene matches: 4. Germline V gene sequence: CDR1 SGHRS, CDR2 YFSETQ. In nucleotides, the CDR3 is TGCGCCAGCACCAGGGGACAGGGGAACACCGGGGAGCTGTTTTTT. Translation gives CASTRGQGNTGELFF.

The chain employs TRBV25-1 and TRBJ2-5; 8 bases map to TRBD1. With V trimmed by 2 bases and J by 5 bases, 7 bases remained unmatched. The CDR3 runs 15 residues. Germline CDR1 is MGHDK and CDR2 is SYGVNS. The CDR3 DNA sequence: TGTGCCAGCAGTGAAGGGGGCAGGGGGCACGAGACCCAGTACTTC. It translates to CASSEGGRGHETQYF.